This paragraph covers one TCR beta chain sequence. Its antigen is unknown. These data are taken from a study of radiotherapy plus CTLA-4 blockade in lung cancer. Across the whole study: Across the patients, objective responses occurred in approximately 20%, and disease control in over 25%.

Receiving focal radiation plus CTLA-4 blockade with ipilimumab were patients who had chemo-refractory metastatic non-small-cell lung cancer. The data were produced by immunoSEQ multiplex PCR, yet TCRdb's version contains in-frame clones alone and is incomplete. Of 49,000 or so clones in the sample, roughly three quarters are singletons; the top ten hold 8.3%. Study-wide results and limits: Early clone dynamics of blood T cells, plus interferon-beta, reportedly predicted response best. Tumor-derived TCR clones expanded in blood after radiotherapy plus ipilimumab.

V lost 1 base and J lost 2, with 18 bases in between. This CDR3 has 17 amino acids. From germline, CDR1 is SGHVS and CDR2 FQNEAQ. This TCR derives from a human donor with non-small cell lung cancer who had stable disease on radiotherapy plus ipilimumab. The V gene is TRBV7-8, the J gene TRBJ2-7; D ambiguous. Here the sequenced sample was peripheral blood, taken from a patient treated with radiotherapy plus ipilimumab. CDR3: CASSLGPRFSPTYEQYF. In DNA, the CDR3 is TGTGCCAGCAGCTTAGGTCCGCGATTCTCGCCGACCTACGAGCAGTACTTC.